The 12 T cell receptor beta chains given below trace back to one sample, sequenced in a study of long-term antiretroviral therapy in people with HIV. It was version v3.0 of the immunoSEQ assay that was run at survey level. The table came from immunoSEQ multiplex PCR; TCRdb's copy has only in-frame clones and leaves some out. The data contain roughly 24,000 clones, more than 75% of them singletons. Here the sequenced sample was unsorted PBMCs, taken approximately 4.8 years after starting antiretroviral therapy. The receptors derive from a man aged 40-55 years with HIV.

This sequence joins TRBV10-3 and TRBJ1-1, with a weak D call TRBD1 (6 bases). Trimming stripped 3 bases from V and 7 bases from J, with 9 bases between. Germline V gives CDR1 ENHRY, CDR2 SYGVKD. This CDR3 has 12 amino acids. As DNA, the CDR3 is TGTGCCATCAGTGAAAGGGGGGATGAAGCTTTCTTT. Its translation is CAISERGDEAFF.

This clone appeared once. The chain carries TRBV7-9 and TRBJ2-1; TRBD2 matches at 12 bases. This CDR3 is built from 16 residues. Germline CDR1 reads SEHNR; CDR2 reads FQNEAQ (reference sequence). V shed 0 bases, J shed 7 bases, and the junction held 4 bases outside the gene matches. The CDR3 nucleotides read TGTGCCAGCAGCTTAGCGCCACTAGCGGGAGGTAATGAGCAGTTCTTC. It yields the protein CASSLAPLAGGNEQFF. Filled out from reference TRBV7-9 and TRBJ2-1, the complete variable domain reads DTGVSQNPRHKITKRGQNVTFRCDPISEHNRLYWYRQTLGQGPEFLTYFQNEAQLEKSRLLSDRFSAERPKGSFSTLEIQRTEQGDSAMYLCASSLAPLAGGNEQFFGPGTRLTVL.

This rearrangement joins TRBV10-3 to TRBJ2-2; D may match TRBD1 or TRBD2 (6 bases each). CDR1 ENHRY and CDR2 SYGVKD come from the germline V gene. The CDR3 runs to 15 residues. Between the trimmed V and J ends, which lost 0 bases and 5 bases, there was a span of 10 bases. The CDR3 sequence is CAISESGGRTGELFF. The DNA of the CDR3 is TGTGCCATCAGTGAGTCTGGGGGGCGGACCGGGGAGCTGTTTTTT.

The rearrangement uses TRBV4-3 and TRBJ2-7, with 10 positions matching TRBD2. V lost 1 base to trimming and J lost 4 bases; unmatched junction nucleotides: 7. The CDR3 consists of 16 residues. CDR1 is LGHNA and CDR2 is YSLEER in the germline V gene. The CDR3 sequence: CASSQVPGTSVYEQYF. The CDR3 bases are TGCGCCAGCAGCCAAGTTCCTGGGACTAGCGTGTACGAGCAGTACTTC.

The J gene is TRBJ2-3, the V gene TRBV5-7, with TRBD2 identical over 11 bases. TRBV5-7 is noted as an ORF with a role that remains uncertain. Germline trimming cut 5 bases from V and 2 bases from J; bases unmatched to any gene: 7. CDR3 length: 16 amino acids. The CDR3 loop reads CASRLLAGVVTDTQYF. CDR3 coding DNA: TGTGCCAGCAGGTTACTAGCGGGAGTGGTCACAGATACGCAGTATTTT.

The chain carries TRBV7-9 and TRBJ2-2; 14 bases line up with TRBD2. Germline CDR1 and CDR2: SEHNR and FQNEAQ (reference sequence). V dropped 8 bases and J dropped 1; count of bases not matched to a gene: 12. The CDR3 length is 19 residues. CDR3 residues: CASGTGTSGSVLNTGELFF. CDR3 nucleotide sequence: TGTGCCAGCGGCACCGGGACTAGCGGGAGTGTTCTGAACACCGGGGAGCTGTTTTTT.

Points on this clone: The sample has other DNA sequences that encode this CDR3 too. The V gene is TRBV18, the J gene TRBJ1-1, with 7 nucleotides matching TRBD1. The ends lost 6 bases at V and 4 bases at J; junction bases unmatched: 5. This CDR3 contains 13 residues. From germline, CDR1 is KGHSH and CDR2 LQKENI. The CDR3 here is CASSPQGGTEAFF. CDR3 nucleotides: TGTGCCAGCTCCCCTCAGGGGGGCACTGAAGCTTTCTTT.

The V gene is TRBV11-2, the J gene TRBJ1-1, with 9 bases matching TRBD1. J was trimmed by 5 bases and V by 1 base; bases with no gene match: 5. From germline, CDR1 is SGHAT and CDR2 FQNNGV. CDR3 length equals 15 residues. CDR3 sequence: CASSLGLTGGTEAFF. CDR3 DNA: TGTGCCAGCAGCTTAGGATTGACAGGGGGGACTGAAGCTTTCTTT.

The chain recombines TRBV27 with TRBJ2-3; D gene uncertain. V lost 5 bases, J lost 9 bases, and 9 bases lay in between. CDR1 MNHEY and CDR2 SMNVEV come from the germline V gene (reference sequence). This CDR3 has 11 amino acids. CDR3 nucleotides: TGTGCCAGCAGTCTCGAGGACACGCAGTATTTT. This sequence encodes CASSLEDTQYF.

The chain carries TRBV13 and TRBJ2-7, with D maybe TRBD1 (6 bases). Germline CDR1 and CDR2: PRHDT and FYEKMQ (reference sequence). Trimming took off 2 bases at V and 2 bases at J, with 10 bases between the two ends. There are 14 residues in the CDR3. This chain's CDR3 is CASSLIQGPYEQYF. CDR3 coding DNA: TGTGCCAGCAGCTTAATCCAGGGGCCCTACGAGCAGTACTTC. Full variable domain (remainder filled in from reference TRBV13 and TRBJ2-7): AAGVIQSPRHLIKEKRETATLKCYPIPRHDTVYWYQQGPGQDPQFLISFYEKMQSDKGSIPDRFSAQQFSDYHSELNMSSLELGDSALYFCASSLIQGPYEQYFGPGTRLTVT.

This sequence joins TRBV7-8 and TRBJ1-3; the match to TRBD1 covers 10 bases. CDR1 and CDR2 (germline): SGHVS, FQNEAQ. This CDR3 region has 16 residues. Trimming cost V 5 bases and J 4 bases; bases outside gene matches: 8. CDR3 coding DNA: TGTGCCAGCAGCGCCTGGGGACAGGGGAAGGGAAACACCATATATTTT. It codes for CASSAWGQGKGNTIYF.

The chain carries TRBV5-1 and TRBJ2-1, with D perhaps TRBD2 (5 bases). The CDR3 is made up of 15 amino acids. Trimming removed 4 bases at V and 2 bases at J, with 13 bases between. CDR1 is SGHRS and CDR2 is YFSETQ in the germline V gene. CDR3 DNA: TGCGCCAGCAGCACCCTTGACGGGGCCTACAATGAGCAGTTCTTC. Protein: CASSTLDGAYNEQFF.